These T cell receptor beta chains were read from a single sample in a study of T-cell reconstitution after alpha-beta-depleted transplantation in children. TCRdb independently ran MiXCR on the PCR reads; one entry per CDR3 protein. Here the sample spans roughly 400,000 distinct CDR3 sequences, around two fifths being singletons. The sequencing used PBMCs, collected before TCRalphabeta/CD19-depleted stem cell transplant. The receptors were gathered from a girl aged 2 to 10 with aplastic anemia, due to receive a stem cell transplant. Each CDR3 is given with its conserved first and last residue. D genes are given only for firm matches. Size values are once, few and many counts, or a class for expanded clones, and some rows have none.

cdr3_length: 17
v_call: TRBV7-2
j_call: TRBJ2-1
d_call: .
clone_size: few
cdr3_nt: TGTGCCAGCAGGGCTGGGGAGGGGGCGCCGGCGGGGAATGAGCAGTTCTTC
cdr3_aa: CASRAGEGAPAGNEQFF

cdr3_length: 14
v_call: TRBV20-1
j_call: TRBJ2-3
d_call: .
clone_size: .
cdr3_nt: TGCAGTGCTAGAGTCCCGGGAGGCACAGATACGCAGTATTTT
cdr3_aa: CSARVPGGTDTQYF

cdr3_length: 14
v_call: TRBV20-1
j_call: TRBJ1-6
d_call: .
clone_size: .
cdr3_nt: TGCAGTGCTAGAGATGGACAGAGTAATTCACCCCTCCACTTT
cdr3_aa: CSARDGQSNSPLHF

cdr3_length: 13
v_call: TRBV20-1
j_call: TRBJ1-1
d_call: .
clone_size: .
cdr3_nt: TGCAGTGCCATCGACCGGGTGAACACTGAAGCTTTCTTT
cdr3_aa: CSAIDRVNTEAFF

cdr3_length: 15
v_call: TRBV7-9
j_call: TRBJ1-2
d_call: .
clone_size: .
cdr3_nt: TGTGCCAGCAGCCTAAGTCCGACAGCAGCCTATGGCTACACCTTC
cdr3_aa: CASSLSPTAAYGYTF

cdr3_length: 14
v_call: TRBV7-9
j_call: TRBJ2-7
d_call: .
clone_size: once
cdr3_nt: TGTGCCAGCAGCGGCGGGGGACAGATCTACGAGCAGTACTTC
cdr3_aa: CASSGGGQIYEQYF

cdr3_length: 16
v_call: TRBV7-9
j_call: TRBJ1-4
d_call: .
clone_size: .
cdr3_nt: TGTGCCAGCAGCCGCGGTCCCAGCACAACTAATGAAAAACTGTTTTTT
cdr3_aa: CASSRGPSTTNEKLFF

cdr3_length: 13
v_call: TRBV29-1
j_call: TRBJ2-7
d_call: .
clone_size: .
cdr3_nt: TGCAGCGTTTACAGCGGAGGCAACTACGAGCAGTACTTC
cdr3_aa: CSVYSGGNYEQYF

cdr3_length: 15
v_call: TRBV7-2
j_call: TRBJ2-7
d_call: .
clone_size: many
cdr3_nt: TGTGCCAGCAGCAAACAGGGGGGGCCGGCCTACGAGCAGTACTTC
cdr3_aa: CASSKQGGPAYEQYF

cdr3_length: 12
v_call: TRBV5-1
j_call: TRBJ2-1
d_call: .
clone_size: .
cdr3_nt: TGCGCCAGCAGCTTTGATTTCGGGGAGCAGTTCTTC
cdr3_aa: CASSFDFGEQFF

cdr3_length: 15
v_call: TRBV6-1
j_call: TRBJ2-7
d_call: .
clone_size: few
cdr3_nt: TGTGCCAGCAGTCCGTCGGGAATGAGCTCCTACGAGCAGTACTTC
cdr3_aa: CASSPSGMSSYEQYF

cdr3_length: 15
v_call: TRBV14
j_call: TRBJ2-1
d_call: .
clone_size: few
cdr3_nt: TGTGCCAGCAGCCCAACCCACTGGAGGGACAATGAGCAGTTCTTC
cdr3_aa: CASSPTHWRDNEQFF

cdr3_length: 14
v_call: TRBV29-1
j_call: TRBJ2-1
d_call: .
clone_size: .
cdr3_nt: TGCAGCGTTGGCCTAGCTATCCTGAACAATGAGCAGTTCTTC
cdr3_aa: CSVGLAILNNEQFF

cdr3_length: 14
v_call: TRBV15
j_call: TRBJ1-1
d_call: .
clone_size: .
cdr3_nt: TGTGCCACCAGCAGGCACAGGGAGGCCACTGAAGCTTTCTTT
cdr3_aa: CATSRHREATEAFF

cdr3_length: 11
v_call: TRBV9
j_call: TRBJ2-5
d_call: .
clone_size: .
cdr3_nt: TGTGCCAGCAGCAACCGGGAGACCCAGTACTTC
cdr3_aa: CASSNRETQYF

cdr3_length: 13
v_call: TRBV5-1
j_call: TRBJ1-6
d_call: .
clone_size: .
cdr3_nt: TGCGCCAGCAGCTTGGAAGTTTATTCACCCCTCCACTTT
cdr3_aa: CASSLEVYSPLHF

cdr3_length: 16
v_call: TRBV12-3/TRBV12-4
j_call: TRBJ2-6
d_call: .
clone_size: many
cdr3_nt: TGTGCCAGCAGTTGGGGCAGTTCCTCTGGGGCCAACGTCCTGACTTTC
cdr3_aa: CASSWGSSSGANVLTF

cdr3_length: 14
v_call: TRBV6-1
j_call: TRBJ1-1
d_call: TRBD1
clone_size: .
cdr3_nt: TGTGCCAGCAGCGTCGACAGGGAGAACACTGAAGCTTTCTTT
cdr3_aa: CASSVDRENTEAFF

cdr3_length: 19
v_call: TRBV12-3/TRBV12-4
j_call: TRBJ2-4
d_call: TRBD1
clone_size: .
cdr3_nt: TGTGCCAGCAGTCCCGGGGACAGGGGACAACCGATAGCCAAAAACATTCAGTACTTC
cdr3_aa: CASSPGDRGQPIAKNIQYF

cdr3_length: 14
v_call: TRBV20-1
j_call: TRBJ2-1
d_call: .
clone_size: .
cdr3_nt: TGCAGTGCTAGAGTGTACGCGAGCGGCAATGAGCAGTTCTTC
cdr3_aa: CSARVYASGNEQFF